This TCR beta chain was identified during a study of T-cell reconstitution after alpha-beta-depleted transplantation in children. The germline CDR1 and CDR2 sequences are SGHRS and YFSETQ. This CDR3 has 15 amino acids. V was shortened by 3 bases and J by 0 bases, with 11 bases between the two germline ends. Unique molecular identifiers were used to barcode this TCRbeta library. MiXCR, run by TCRdb on the PCR reads, gives a single entry per CDR3 protein. The data contain under 450,000 distinct CDR3 sequences, more than 10% of them singletons. This clonotype has just a few counts. The source is a human donor who donated a stem cell graft to a child with Fanconi anemia. This material consisted of PBMCs, taken from the stem cell graft. V gene TRBV5-1 combines with J gene TRBJ2-3; D unresolved. The CDR3 spells CASSYDSRSTDTQYF. The DNA for the CDR3 is TGCGCCAGCAGCTACGATAGCAGGAGCACAGATACGCAGTATTTT.